This T cell receptor (beta chain) was recorded in a study of cytomegalovirus exposure and HLA in healthy donors (dated by TCRdb to about 2017). With regard to the full study: In an earlier analysis of some 550 of the donors, 276 Gb of sequence data and approximately 120 million unique TCR beta sequences from 150 million to 200 million T cells were reported. High-throughput TCR immunosequencing, statistical association of individual TCRs with disease status, and machine learning were combined to predict cytomegalovirus infection status. An earlier analysis of a few hundred of the donors applied high-throughput TCR beta sequencing to assess whether each TCR beta V gene segment acted as functional or pseudogenic. Typing coverage differed by locus: A, B, C, DRB1 and DQB1 were typed in roughly 629-630 donors, DQA1 in about 560, DPA1 in 600 to 610, and DPB1 in 450 to 480. Several DR-DQ haplotypes were handled as single units for association and clustering because linkage in the cohort was strong. In the later analysis, no new phenotypic data were used to find candidate immune exposures; instead, reliance was placed on TCR beta sequences and their occurrence across donors. The study aimed to test whether signatures of past pathogen exposure could be identified by cataloging public T cell receptors. HLA typing included class I and class II loci at four-digit resolution. Approximately 300 gigabases of sequencing data and 80 million or so unique TCR sequences were included in an early release covering around 600 HLA-typed donors. Alongside the repertoire data, information on donor age, sex, ethnicity and CMV serostatus was compiled. Among under 450 genotyped donors of the cohort, an average of around 240,000 unique TCR beta nucleotide sequences were sequenced per donor, roughly 20% of them non-productive. Of the 398 genotyped donors, 81% were placed in the genetic ancestry cluster associated with self-reported Caucasian donors. A later genetic analysis took genome-wide SNP genotypes for about 55% of the roughly 700 donors and used that subset as a discovery cohort. A separate validation cohort of roughly 130 different subjects was used in addition to the roughly 720-subject first cohort. To study patterns of TCR occurrence, a later analysis re-analyzed previously published TCR beta repertoires from around 700 donors and added high-resolution HLA genotyping. Every discovery cohort repertoire had been produced on one sequencing platform. The T cell repertoires of under 750 subjects were profiled by immunosequencing and related to cytomegalovirus serostatus.

Comments on this clone: Its antigen is unknown. The input lacks base qualities; no much larger clone sits a single base away.

Library creation used the immunoSEQ multiplex PCR assay. A mixture of 60 forward primers for TCR Vbeta segments and 13 reverse primers for TCR Jbeta segments was used in the multiplex PCR. A multiplex PCR assay on genomic DNA amplified the CDR3 region of rearranged TCR beta genes. On the Illumina HiSeq System, the amplified TCR beta libraries were sequenced as 87-base-pair reads. The source study handled its data this way. Across the roughly 700 repertoires, a later analysis counted 78 million or so unique TCR beta chains, roughly 11 million of which were shared by at least two donors. Raw reads were error-corrected and collapsed into unique sequences by a nearest-neighbor algorithm in which closely related sequences were merged to remove PCR and sequencing errors. Alignment of CDR3 sequences to IMGT reference sequences was used to assign V, D and J gene segments. For a sequence to be retained, a match of at least six nucleotides to both a V gene segment and a J gene segment was required. A rearrangement was called productive if the CDR3 had no stop codons and remained in frame with V and J, and every other rearrangement was called non-productive. Following IMGT convention, CDR3 was defined as the stretch from the second conserved V-encoded cysteine to the conserved J-encoded phenylalanine. Sequences without an unambiguous match to a single V gene segment were excluded from the earlier analysis of approximately 600 of the donors. In an earlier analysis of several hundred of the donors, V segments were called functional above 56.7% productive rearrangements and were called segregating when the between-donor standard deviation exceeded 5%. To diagnose cytomegalovirus status from the catalog of TCR beta chain sequences, a statistical classification framework was built. V and J gene assignment, in a later analysis, came from comparing TCR nucleotide sequences with IMGT/GENE-DB human TR gene sequences. A later analysis assigned CDR3 sequences and most-parsimonious VDJ recombination scenarios with the TCRdist pipeline. In a later analysis, each TCR beta chain was defined by its CDR3 amino acid sequence together with its V-gene family, and reads lacking a unique V-gene family were excluded. A later analysis removed 592 highly shared, low-generation-probability nucleotide sequences to deal with suspected cross-contamination and a sequencing artifact. For each public chain, a later analysis derived a clonal expansion index from normalized ranks of inferred template counts within each repertoire. In a later analysis, generation probabilities were computed with a VDJ recombination model fitted to out-of-frame rearrangements, and the resulting probabilities were checked against IGoR. Hypergeometric tests were used in a later analysis to score TCR-TCR, TCR-HLA and TCR-CMV co-occurrence, with a repertoire-size bias correction applied to the TCR pairs. In a later analysis, false discovery rates were estimated by permuting HLA or CMV assignments 20 times. In a later analysis, co-occurring TCRs were grouped with DBSCAN, and TCRdist sequence similarity was added when clustering was performed within HLA-allele-positive subsets. Co-occurrence clustering excluded repertoires with fewer than 30,000 or more than 120,000 public chains, plus five with anomalous nucleotide sharing. Held by TCRdb, this immuneACCESS table contains in-frame sequences only and omits some clones. Under half of the omission traces to an unresolved V gene where checked; the cause of the rest is unknown. V and J calls and clone size are copied from that table; D and trimming were computed from the DNA. For this sample there are about 200,000 clones; roughly 85% appear just once. The top ten constitute about 2% of the sample.

Here is what the overall study found, with its caveats: HLA typing was unavailable for some donors at each locus, so association tests used only the typed subset. When HLA alleles, especially DR and DQ, strongly co-occurred, attributing TCR associations to individual alleles was difficult. Most TCR sequences were observed very rarely across donors, whereas some public TCRs were present in many individuals. A few of the identified cytomegalovirus-associated TCR beta chains were confirmed in vitro to be specific for cytomegalovirus antigens. A later analysis found that most CMV-associated TCR beta chains appeared HLA-restricted, with HLA associations seemingly driven largely by CMV exposure. In an earlier analysis of some 550 of the donors, most TCR beta V segments were observed in productive rearrangements about 90% or about 30% of the time, broadly matching IMGT annotations. A further reported finding was that TCR beta sequences accurately predicted the HLA-A and HLA-B alleles for most subjects in the first cohort. Compared with equally common non-associated chains, HLA-associated TCR beta chains in a later analysis were more clonally expanded and had lower generation probabilities. In a later analysis, around 17,000 TCR beta sequences were associated with specific HLA alleles at a false discovery rate of 0.05. According to the authors, the approach could potentially be generalized to other disease states and immunological phenotypes. A cluster of highly shared sequence variants was judged likely to be a technical artifact of the sequencing pipeline. According to a later analysis, parvovirus B19, influenza, CMV and Epstein-Barr virus appeared linked to several top co-occurrence clusters. In both the original and validation cohorts, the classifier was reported to diagnose cytomegalovirus status with high specificity and sensitivity. Sequencing depth was assumed to be roughly uniform across donors in the presence/absence analyses, though that assumption may not hold. Some IMGT-functional V segments, including TRBV6-2 and TRBV6-3, could not be distinguished by the 87-base-pair reads and were therefore excluded. The study listed 150 to 200 TCR beta chains as associated with cytomegalovirus. According to a later analysis, TCR association rates differed among HLA loci, with DRB1 alleles showing the most associated TCRs and HLA-C alleles showing the fewest. CMV serostatus was the only immune exposure information available for the cohort. An association between a missense DCLRE1C variant and V-gene and J-gene trimming of TCR beta chains was found in a later genetic analysis and replicated in an independent cohort. Linkage disequilibrium might explain the correlated functional status among segregating V segments, but an unknown experimental factor could not be excluded. Compared with the roughly 670-donor mean, donors in an Asian-associated ancestry cluster had fewer N-insertions in productive TCRs, according to a later genetic analysis. Approximately 16 rarely observed V segments, including chromosome 9 orphons, were excluded from the earlier analysis of several hundred of the donors because counts were too low. In this cohort, only TCR beta chains were sequenced, and detectable features were limited by the absence of alpha or paired-chain data.

From cysteine to phenylalanine, the CDR3 is 16 amino acids long. Here the CDR3 DNA is all that survives: 48 bases in frame from base 1. From V the trimming removes 5 bases and from J it removes 5 bases, while the gene matches leave 7 bases of the junction unaccounted for. CDR1 and CDR2 are drawn from the germline V gene (reference sequence): MNHNY, SVGAGI. The cohort comprised around 690 healthy bone marrow donors. At the time of sampling, every cohort member was nominally healthy, though immune exposures that went unrecorded were likely present. The donor tested CMV seronegative, placing the donor among the roughly 350 seronegative members of the cohort. Every donor gave a peripheral blood sample, and the peripheral blood mononuclear cells from that sample were used for TCR beta sequencing. Genomic DNA was extracted from the blood cell samples with the Qiagen DNeasy Blood Extraction Kit.

The sample was PBMCs. The TCR originated in a woman between 50 and 59 years old in good health and CMV-seronegative. The V and J genes are TRBV6-6 and TRBJ2-4, and 12 junction bases match TRBD2. The encoded CDR3 is CASSQLTSGSQNIQYF. The bases read TGTGCCAGCAGTCAATTGACTAGCGGGAGCCAAAACATTCAGTACTTC.